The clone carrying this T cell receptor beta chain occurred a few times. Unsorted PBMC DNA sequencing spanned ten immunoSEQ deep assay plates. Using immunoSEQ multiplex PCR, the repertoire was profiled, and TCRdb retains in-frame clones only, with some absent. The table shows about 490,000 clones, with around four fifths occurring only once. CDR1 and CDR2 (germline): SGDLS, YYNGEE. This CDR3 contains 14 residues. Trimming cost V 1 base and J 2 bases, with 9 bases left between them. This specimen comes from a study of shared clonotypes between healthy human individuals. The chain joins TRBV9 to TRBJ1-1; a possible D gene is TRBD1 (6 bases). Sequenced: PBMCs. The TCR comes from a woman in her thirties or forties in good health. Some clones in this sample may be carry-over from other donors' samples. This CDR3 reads CASSVTGSNTEAFF. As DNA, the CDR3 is TGTGCCAGCAGCGTAACAGGGAGTAACACTGAAGCTTTCTTT.